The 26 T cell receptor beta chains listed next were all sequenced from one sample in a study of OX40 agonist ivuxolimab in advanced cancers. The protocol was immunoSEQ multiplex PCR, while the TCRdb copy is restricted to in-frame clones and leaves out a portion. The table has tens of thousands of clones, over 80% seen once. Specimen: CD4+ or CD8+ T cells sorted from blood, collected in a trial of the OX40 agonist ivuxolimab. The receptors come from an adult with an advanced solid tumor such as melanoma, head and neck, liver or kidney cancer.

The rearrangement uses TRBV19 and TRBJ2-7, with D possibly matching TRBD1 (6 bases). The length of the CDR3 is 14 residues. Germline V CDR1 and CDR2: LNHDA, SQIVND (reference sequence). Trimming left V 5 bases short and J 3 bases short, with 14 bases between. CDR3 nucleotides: TGTGCCAGTAGTGGGGGACACCAGATCTACGAGCAGTACTTC. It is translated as CASSGGHQIYEQYF.

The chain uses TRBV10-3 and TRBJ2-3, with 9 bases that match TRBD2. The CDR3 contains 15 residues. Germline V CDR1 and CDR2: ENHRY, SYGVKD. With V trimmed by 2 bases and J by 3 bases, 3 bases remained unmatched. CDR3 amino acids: CAISEGGGATDTQYF. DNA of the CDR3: TGTGCCATCAGTGAGGGCGGGGGGGCAACAGATACGCAGTATTTT.

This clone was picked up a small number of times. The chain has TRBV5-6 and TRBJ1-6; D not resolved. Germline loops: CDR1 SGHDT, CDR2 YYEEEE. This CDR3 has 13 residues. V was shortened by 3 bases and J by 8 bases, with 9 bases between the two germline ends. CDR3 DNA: TGTGCCAGCAGCTCCGGACCGTATTCACCCCTCCACTTT. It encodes CASSSGPYSPLHF.

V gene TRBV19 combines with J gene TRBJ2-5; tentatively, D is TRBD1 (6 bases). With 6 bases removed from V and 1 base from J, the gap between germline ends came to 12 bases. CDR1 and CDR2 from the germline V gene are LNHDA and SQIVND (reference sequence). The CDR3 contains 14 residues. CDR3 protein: CASRWDTTQETQYF. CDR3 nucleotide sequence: TGTGCCAGTAGGTGGGACACAACCCAAGAGACCCAGTACTTC. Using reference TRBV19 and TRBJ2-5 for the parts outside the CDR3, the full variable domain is DGGITQSPKYLFRKEGQNVTLSCEQNLNHDAMYWYRQDPGQGLRLIYYSQIVNDFQKGDIAEGYSVSREKKESFPLTVTSAQKNPTAFYLCASRWDTTQETQYFGPGTRLLVL.

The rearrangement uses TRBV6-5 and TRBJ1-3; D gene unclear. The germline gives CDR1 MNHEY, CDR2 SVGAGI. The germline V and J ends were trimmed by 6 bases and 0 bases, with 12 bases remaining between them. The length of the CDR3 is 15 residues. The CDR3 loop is CASSQTSNSGNTIYF. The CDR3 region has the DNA TGTGCCAGCAGCCAGACATCTAACTCTGGAAACACCATATATTTT.

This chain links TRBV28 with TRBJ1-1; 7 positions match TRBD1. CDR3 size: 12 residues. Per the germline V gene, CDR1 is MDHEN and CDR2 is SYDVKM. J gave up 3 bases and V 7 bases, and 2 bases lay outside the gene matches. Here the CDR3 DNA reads TGTGCCAGCAAGCAGGGGGACACTGAAGCTTTCTTT. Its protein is CASKQGDTEAFF.

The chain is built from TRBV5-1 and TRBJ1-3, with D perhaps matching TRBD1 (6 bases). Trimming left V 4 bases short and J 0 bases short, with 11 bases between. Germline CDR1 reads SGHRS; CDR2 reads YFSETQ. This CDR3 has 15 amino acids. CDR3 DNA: TGCGCCAGCAGCGCCGGACAGAACTCTGGAAACACCATATATTTT. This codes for CASSAGQNSGNTIYF.

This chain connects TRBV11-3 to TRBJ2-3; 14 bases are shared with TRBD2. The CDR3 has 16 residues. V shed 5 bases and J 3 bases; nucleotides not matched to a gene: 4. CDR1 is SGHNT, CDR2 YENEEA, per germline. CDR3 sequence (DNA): TGTGCCAGCAGCCCGGGACTAGCGGGGGAGACAGATACGCAGTATTTT. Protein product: CASSPGLAGETDTQYF.

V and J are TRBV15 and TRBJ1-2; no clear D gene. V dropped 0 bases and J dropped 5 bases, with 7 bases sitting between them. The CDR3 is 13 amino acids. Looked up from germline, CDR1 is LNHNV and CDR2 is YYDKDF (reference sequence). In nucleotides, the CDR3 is TGTGCCACCAGCAGAGACAGTGGTTATGGCTACACCTTC. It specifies CATSRDSGYGYTF.

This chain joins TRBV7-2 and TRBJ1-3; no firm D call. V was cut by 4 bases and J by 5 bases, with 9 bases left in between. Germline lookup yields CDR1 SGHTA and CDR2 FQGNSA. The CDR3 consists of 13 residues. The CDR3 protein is CASSSLLRNTIYF. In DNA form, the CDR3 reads TGTGCCAGCAGCTCGTTACTTCGAAACACCATATATTTT.

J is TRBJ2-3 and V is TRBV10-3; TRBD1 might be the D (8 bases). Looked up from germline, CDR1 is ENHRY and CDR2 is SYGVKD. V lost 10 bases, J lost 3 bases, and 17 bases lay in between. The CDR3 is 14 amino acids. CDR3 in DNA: TGTGCCACTGCCGGACAGGGAGGGACAGATACGCAGTATTTT. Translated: CATAGQGGTDTQYF.

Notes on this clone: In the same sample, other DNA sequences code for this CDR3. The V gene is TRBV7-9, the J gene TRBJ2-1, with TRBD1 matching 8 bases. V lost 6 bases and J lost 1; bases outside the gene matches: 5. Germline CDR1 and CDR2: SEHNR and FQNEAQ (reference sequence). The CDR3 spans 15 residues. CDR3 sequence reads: CASRPTGESYNEQFF. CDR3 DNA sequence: TGTGCCAGCAGACCGACAGGGGAGTCCTACAATGAGCAGTTCTTC.

DNA of the CDR3: TGTGCCAGCAGTGGACAGGGGAACACCGGGGAGCTGTTTTTT. Translating gives CASSGQGNTGELFF. The rearrangement uses TRBV2 and TRBJ2-2; TRBD1 matches at 7 bases. CDR3 length equals 14 residues. Germline loops: CDR1 SNHLY, CDR2 FYNNEI. The V segment lost 4 bases and the J segment 1 base; nucleotides outside the gene matches: 0.

DNA for the CDR3: TGTGCCAGTAGTATCGGGCCAGGGGCAGGTAACACCGGGGAGCTGTTTTTT. Translating gives CASSIGPGAGNTGELFF. This sequence joins TRBV19 and TRBJ2-2, with a tentative D call TRBD1 (6 bases). The CDR3 is made up of 17 amino acids. V lost 3 bases to trimming and J lost 2 bases, with 16 bases between them. Germline lookup yields CDR1 LNHDA and CDR2 SQIVND (reference sequence). Using reference TRBV19 and TRBJ2-2 for the parts outside the CDR3, the full variable domain is DGGITQSPKYLFRKEGQNVTLSCEQNLNHDAMYWYRQDPGQGLRLIYYSQIVNDFQKGDIAEGYSVSREKKESFPLTVTSAQKNPTAFYLCASSIGPGAGNTGELFFGEGSRLTVL.

The CDR3 here is CAWRAPSRLVLFF. The CDR3 DNA reads TGTGCCTGGAGAGCTCCCTCGCGTTTAGTACTGTTTTTT. The chain uses TRBV30 and TRBJ1-4; D is unclear. V was pared by 3 bases and J by 13 bases, with 18 bases between. The CDR3 is 13 residues long. Germline CDR1 and CDR2: GTSNPN and SVGIG (reference sequence).

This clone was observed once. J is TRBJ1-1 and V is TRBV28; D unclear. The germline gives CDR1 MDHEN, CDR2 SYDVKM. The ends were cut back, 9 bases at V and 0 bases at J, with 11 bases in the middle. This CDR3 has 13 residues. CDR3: CASTRAMNTEAFF. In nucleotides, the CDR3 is TGTGCCAGTACGAGGGCTATGAACACTGAAGCTTTCTTT.

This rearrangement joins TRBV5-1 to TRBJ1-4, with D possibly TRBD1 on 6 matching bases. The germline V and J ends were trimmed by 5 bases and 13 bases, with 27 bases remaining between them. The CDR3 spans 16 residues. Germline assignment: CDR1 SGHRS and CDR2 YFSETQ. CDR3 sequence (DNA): TGCGCCAGCAGGGAGAAACAGGGCCTCGGATGGGGGAGACTGTTTTTT. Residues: CASREKQGLGWGRLFF.

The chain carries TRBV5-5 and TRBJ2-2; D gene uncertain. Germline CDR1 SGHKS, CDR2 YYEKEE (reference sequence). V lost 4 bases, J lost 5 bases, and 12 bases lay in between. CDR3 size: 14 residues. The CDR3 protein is CASSLTLRTGELFF. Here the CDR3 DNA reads TGTGCCAGCAGCCTGACCCTCCGGACCGGGGAGCTGTTTTTT.

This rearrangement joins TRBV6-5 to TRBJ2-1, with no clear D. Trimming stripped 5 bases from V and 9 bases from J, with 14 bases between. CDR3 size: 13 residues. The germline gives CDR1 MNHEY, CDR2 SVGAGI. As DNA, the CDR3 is TGTGCCAGCAGTGCCCTTAGGAGAGGTGAGCAGTTCTTC. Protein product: CASSALRRGEQFF.

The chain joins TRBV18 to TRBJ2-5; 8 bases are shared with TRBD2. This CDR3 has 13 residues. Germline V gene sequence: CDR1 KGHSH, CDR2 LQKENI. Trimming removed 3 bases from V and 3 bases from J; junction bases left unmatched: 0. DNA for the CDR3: TGTGCCAGCTCACCGGGACTAGAAGAGACCCAGTACTTC. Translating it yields CASSPGLEETQYF. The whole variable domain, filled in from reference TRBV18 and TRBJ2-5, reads NAGVMQNPRHLVRRRGQEARLRCSPMKGHSHVYWYRQLPEEGLKFMVYLQKENIIDESGMPKERFSAEFPKEGPSILRIQQVVRGDSAAYFCASSPGLEETQYFGPGTRLLVL.

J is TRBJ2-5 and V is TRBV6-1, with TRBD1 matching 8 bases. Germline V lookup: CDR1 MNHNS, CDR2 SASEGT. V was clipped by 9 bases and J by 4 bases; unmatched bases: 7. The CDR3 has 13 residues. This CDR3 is CASHRGIGETQYF. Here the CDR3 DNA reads TGTGCCAGTCACAGGGGGATCGGAGAGACCCAGTACTTC.

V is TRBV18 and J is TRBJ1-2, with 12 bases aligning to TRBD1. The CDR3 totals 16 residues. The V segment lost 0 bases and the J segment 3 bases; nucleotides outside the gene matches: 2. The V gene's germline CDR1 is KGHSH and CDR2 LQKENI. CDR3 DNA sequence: TGTGCCAGCTCACCACCGGGGACAGGGGGCGACTATGGCTACACCTTC. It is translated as CASSPPGTGGDYGYTF.

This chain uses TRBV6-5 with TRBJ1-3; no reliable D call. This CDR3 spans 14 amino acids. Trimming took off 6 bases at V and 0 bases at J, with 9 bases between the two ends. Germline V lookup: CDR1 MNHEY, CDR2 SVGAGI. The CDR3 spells CASSGSYSGNTIYF. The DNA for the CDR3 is TGTGCCAGCAGCGGCAGTTACTCTGGAAACACCATATATTTT.

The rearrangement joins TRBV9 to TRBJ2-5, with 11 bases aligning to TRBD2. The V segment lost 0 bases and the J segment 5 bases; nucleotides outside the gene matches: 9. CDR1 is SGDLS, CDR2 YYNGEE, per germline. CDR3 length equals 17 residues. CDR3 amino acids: CASSVGSSGGQEETQYF. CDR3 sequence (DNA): TGTGCCAGCAGCGTAGGCTCTAGCGGGGGGCAGGAGGAGACCCAGTACTTC.

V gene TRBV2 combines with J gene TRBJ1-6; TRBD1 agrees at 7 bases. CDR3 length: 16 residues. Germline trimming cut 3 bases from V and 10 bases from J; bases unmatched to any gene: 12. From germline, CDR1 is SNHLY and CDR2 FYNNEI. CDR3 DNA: TGTGCCAGCAGTGAGCGGGGAACAGGGGATGGATCACCCCTCCACTTT. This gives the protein CASSERGTGDGSPLHF. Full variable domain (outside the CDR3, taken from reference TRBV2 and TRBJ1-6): EPEVTQTPSHQVTQMGQEVILRCVPISNHLYFYWYRQILGQKVEFLVSFYNNEISEKSEIFDDQFSVERPDGSNFTLKIRSTKLEDSAMYFCASSERGTGDGSPLHFGNGTRLTVT.

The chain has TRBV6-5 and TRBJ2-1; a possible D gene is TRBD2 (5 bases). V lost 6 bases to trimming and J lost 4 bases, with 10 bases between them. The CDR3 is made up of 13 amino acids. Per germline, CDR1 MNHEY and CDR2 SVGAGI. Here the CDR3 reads CASSRTRYNEQFF. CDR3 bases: TGTGCCAGCAGCCGCACTAGATACAATGAGCAGTTCTTC.